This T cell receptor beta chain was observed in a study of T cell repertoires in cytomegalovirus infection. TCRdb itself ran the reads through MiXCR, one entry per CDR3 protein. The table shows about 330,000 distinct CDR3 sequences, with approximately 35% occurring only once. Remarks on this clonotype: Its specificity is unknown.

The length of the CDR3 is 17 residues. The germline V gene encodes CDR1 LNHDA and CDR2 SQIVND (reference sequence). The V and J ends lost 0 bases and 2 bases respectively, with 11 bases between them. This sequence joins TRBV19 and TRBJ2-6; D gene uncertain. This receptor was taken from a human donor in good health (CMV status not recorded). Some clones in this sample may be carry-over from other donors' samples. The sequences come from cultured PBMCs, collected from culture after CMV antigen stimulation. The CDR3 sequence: CASSIDRVLAGANVLTF. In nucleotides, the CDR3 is TGTGCCAGTAGTATAGATCGGGTCCTCGCTGGGGCCAACGTCCTGACTTTC.